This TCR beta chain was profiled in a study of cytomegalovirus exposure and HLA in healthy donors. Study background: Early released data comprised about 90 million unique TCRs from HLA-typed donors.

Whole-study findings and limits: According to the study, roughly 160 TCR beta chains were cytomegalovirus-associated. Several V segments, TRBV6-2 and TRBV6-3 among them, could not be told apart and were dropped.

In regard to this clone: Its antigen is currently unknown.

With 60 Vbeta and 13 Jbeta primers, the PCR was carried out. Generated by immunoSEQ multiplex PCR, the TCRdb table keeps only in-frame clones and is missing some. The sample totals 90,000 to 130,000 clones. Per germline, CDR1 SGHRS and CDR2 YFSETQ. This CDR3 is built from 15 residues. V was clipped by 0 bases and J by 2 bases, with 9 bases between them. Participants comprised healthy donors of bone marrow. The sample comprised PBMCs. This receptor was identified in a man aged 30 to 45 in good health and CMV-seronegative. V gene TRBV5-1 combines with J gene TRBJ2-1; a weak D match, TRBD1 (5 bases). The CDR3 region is CASSLGQFPYNEQFF. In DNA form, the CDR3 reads TGCGCCAGCAGCTTGGGACAGTTCCCCTACAATGAGCAGTTCTTC.